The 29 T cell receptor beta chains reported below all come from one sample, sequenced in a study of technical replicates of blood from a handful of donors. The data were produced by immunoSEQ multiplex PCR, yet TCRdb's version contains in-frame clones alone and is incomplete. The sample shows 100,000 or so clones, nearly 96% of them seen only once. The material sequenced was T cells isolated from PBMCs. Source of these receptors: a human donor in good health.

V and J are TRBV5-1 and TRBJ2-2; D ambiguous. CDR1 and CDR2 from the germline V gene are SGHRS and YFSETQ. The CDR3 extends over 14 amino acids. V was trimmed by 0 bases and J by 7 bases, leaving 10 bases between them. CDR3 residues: CASSLAVGFGELFF. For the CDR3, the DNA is TGCGCCAGCAGCTTGGCCGTCGGTTTCGGGGAGCTGTTTTTT. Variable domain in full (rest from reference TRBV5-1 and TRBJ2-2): KAGVTQTPRYLIKTRGQQVTLSCSPISGHRSVSWYQQTPGQGLQFLFEYFSETQRNKGNFPGRFSGRQFSNSRSEMNVSTLELGDSALYLCASSLAVGFGELFFGEGSRLTVL.

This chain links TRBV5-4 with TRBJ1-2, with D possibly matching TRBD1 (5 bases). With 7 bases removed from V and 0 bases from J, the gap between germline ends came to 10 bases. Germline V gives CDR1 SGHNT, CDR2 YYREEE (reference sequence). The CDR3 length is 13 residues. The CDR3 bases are TGTGCCAGCGGACATCCTCCTAACTATGGCTACACCTTC. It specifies CASGHPPNYGYTF. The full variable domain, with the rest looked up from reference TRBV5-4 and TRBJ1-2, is ETGVTQSPTHLIKTRGQQVTLRCSSQSGHNTVSWYQQALGQGPQFIFQYYREEENGRGNFPPRFSGLQFPNYSSELNVNALELDDSALYLCASGHPPNYGYTFGSGTRLTVV.

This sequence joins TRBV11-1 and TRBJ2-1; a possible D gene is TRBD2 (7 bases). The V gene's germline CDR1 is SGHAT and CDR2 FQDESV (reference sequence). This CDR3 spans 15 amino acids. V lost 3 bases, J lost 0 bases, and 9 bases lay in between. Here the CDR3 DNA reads TGTGCCAGCAGCTTGGGGGGGGCCTCCTACAATGAGCAGTTCTTC. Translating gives CASSLGGASYNEQFF.

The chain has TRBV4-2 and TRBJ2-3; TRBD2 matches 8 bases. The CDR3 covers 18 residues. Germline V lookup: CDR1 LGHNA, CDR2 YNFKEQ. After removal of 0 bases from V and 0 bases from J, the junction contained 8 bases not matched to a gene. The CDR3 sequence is CASSQDKYVAGSTDTQYF. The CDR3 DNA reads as TGTGCCAGCAGCCAAGATAAATACGTAGCGGGGAGCACAGATACGCAGTATTTT.

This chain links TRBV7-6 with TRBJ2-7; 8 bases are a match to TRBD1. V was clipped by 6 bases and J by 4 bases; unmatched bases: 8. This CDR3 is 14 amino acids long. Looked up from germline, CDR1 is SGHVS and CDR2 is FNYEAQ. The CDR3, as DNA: TGTGCCAGCAGTCGTAATACAGGGGGGTACGAGCAGTACTTC. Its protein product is CASSRNTGGYEQYF.

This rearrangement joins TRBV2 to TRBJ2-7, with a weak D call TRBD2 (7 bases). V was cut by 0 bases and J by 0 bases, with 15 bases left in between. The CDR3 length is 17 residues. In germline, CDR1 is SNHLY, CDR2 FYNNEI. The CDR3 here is CASSEASEGDYSYEQYF. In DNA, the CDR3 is TGTGCCAGCAGTGAAGCGAGTGAGGGGGACTACTCCTACGAGCAGTACTTC.

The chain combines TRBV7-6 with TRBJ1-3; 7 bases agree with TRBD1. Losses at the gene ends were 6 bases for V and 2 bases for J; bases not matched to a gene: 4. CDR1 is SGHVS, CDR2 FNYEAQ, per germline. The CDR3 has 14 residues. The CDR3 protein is CASSQTGAGNTIYF. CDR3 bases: TGTGCCAGCAGTCAAACAGGGGCTGGAAACACCATATATTTT.

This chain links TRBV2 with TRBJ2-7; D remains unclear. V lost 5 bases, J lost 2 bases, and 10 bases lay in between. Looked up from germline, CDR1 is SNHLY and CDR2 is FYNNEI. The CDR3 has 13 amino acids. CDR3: CASSSGTPYEQYF. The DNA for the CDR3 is TGTGCCAGCAGTTCGGGTACCCCCTACGAGCAGTACTTC. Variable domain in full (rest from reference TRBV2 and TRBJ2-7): EPEVTQTPSHQVTQMGQEVILRCVPISNHLYFYWYRQILGQKVEFLVSFYNNEISEKSEIFDDQFSVERPDGSNFTLKIRSTKLEDSAMYFCASSSGTPYEQYFGPGTRLTVT.

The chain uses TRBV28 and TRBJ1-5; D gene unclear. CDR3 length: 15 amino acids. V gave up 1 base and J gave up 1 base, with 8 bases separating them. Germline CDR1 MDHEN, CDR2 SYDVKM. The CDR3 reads CASSLLTQSNQPQHF. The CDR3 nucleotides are TGTGCCAGCAGTTTATTGACTCAGAGCAATCAGCCCCAGCATTTT.

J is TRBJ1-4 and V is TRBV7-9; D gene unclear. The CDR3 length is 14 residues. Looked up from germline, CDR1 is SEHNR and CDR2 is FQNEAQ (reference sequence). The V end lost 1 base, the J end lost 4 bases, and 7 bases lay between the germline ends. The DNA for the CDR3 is TGTGCCAGCAGCTTAGGAGGCATTAATGAAAAACTGTTTTTT. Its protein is CASSLGGINEKLFF.

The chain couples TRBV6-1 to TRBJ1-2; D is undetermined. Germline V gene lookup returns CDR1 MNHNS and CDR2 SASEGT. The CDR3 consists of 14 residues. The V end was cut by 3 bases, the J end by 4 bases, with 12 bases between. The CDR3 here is CASSDGVIGYGYTF. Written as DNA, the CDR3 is TGTGCCAGCAGTGACGGTGTTATTGGCTATGGCTACACCTTC.

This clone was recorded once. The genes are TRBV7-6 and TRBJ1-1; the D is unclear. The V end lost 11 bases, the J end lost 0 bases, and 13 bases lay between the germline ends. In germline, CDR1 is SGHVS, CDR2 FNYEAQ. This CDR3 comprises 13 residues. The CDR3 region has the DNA TGTGCCCCTAGGTCGGGGATGAACACTGAAGCTTTCTTT. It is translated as CAPRSGMNTEAFF.

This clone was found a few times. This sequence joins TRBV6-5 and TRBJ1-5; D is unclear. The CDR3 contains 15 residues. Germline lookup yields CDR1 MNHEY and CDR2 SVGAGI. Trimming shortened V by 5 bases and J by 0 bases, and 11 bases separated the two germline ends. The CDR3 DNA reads TGTGCCAGCAGTCCACAGAGAAGTAGCAATCAGCCCCAGCATTTT. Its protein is CASSPQRSSNQPQHF.

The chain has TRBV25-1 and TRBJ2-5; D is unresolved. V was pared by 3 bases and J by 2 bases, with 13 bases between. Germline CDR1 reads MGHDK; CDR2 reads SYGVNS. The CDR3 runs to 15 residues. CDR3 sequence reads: CASSDPRGTQETQYF. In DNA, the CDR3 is TGTGCCAGCAGTGATCCCCGAGGCACACAAGAGACCCAGTACTTC.

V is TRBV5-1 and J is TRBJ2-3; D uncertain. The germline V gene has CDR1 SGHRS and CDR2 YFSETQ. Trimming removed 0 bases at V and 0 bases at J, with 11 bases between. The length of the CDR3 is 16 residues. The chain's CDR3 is CASSLGLLESTDTQYF. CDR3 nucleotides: TGCGCCAGCAGCTTGGGATTGTTAGAGAGCACAGATACGCAGTATTTT. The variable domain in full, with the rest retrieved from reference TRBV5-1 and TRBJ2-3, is KAGVTQTPRYLIKTRGQQVTLSCSPISGHRSVSWYQQTPGQGLQFLFEYFSETQRNKGNFPGRFSGRQFSNSRSEMNVSTLELGDSALYLCASSLGLLESTDTQYFGPGTRLTVL.

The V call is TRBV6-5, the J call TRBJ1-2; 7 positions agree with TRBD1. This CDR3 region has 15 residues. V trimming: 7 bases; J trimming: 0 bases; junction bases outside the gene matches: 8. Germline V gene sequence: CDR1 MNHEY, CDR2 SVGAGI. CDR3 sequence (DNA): TGTGCCAGCACCTACAGGGGACCGGCTAACTATGGCTACACCTTC. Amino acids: CASTYRGPANYGYTF.

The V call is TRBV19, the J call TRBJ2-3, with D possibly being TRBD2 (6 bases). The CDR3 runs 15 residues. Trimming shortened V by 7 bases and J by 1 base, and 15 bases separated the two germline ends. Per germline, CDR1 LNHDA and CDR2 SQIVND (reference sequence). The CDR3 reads CASTRSSAGTDTQYF. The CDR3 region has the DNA TGTGCCAGTACTCGATCTAGCGCTGGCACAGATACGCAGTATTTT.

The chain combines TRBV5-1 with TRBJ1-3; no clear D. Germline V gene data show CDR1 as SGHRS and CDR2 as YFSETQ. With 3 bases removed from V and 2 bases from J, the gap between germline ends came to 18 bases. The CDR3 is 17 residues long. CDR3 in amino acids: CASSSTVQSGTGNTIYF. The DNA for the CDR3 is TGCGCCAGCAGCTCGACGGTCCAGTCGGGAACTGGAAACACCATATATTTT. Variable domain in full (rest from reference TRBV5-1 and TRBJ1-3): KAGVTQTPRYLIKTRGQQVTLSCSPISGHRSVSWYQQTPGQGLQFLFEYFSETQRNKGNFPGRFSGRQFSNSRSEMNVSTLELGDSALYLCASSSTVQSGTGNTIYFGEGSWLTVV.

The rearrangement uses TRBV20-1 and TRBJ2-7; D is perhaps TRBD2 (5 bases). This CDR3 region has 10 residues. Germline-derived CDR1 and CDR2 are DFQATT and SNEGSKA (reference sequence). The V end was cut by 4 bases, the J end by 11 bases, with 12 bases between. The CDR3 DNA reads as TGCAGTGCTATTCGTTTGGAGGAGTACTTC. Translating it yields CSAIRLEEYF.

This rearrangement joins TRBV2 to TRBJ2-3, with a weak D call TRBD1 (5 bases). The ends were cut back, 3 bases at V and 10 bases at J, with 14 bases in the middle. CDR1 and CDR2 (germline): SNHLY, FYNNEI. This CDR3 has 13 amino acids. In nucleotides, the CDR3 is TGTGCCAGCAGTGATAGGGGTTGGGGCGCGCAGTATTTT. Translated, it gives CASSDRGWGAQYF.

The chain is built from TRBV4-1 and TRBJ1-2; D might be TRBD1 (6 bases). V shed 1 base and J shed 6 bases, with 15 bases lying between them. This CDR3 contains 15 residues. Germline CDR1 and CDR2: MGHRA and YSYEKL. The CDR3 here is CASSQAQGLQDGYTF. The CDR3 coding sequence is TGCGCCAGCAGCCAAGCGCAGGGGCTTCAAGATGGCTACACCTTC.

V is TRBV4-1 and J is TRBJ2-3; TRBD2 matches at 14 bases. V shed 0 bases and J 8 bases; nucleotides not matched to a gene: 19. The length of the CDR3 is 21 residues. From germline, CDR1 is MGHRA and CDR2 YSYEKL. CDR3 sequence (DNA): TGCGCCAGCAGCCAAGATCCAGTCGGGACTAGCGGGAGAAGATCGGGGCGTACGCAGTATTTT. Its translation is CASSQDPVGTSGRRSGRTQYF.

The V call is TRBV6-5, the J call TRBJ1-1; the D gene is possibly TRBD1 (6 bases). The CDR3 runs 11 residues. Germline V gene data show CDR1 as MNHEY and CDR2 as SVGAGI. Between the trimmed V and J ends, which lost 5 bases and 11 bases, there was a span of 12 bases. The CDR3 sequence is CASSRDTEAFF. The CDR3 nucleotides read TGTGCCAGCAGTCGGGACACAGAGGCTTTCTTT.

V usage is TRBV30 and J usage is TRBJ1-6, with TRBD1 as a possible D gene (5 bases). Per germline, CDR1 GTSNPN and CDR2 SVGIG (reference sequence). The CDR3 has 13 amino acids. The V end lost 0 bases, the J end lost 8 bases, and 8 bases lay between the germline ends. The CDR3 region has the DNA TGTGCCTGGAGTGTACAAGGGGATTCACCCCTCCACTTT. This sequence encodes CAWSVQGDSPLHF.

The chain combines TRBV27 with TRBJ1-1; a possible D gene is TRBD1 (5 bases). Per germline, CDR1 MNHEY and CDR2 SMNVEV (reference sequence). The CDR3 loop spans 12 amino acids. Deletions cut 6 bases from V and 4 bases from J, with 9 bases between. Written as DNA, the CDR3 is TGTGCCAGCAGCGGGGGAGGCACTGAAGCTTTCTTT. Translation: CASSGGGTEAFF.

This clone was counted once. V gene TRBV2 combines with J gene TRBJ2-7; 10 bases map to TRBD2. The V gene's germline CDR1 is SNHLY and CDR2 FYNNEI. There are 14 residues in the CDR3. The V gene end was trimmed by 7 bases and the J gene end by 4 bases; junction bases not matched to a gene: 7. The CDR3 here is CASTLAGGDYEQYF. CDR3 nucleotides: TGTGCCAGCACCTTAGCGGGGGGTGATTACGAGCAGTACTTC.

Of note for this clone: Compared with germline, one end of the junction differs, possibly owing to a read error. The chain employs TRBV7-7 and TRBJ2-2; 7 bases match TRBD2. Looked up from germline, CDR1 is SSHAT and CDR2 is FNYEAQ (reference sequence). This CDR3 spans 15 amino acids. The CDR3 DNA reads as TGTGCTAGCAGCCGGTCGGCGGGGGACACCGGGGAGCTGTTTTTT. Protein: CASSRSAGDTGELFF.

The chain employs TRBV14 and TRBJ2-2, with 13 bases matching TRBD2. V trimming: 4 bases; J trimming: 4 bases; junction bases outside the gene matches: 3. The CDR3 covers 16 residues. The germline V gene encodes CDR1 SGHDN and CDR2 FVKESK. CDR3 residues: CASSPRLAGGTGELFF. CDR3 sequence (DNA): TGTGCCAGCAGCCCGAGACTAGCGGGAGGCACCGGGGAGCTGTTTTTT. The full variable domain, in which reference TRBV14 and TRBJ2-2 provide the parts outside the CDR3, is EAGVTQFPSHSVIEKGQTVTLRCDPISGHDNLYWYRRVMGKEIKFLLHFVKESKQDESGMPNNRFLAERTGGTYSTLKVQPAELEDSGVYFCASSPRLAGGTGELFFGEGSRLTVL.

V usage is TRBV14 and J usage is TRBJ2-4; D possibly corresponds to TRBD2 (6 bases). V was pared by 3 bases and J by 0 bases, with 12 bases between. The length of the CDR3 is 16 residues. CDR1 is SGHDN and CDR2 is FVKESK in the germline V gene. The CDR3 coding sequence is TGTGCCAGCAGCCAGGGACTGGGGACAGCCAAAAACATTCAGTACTTC. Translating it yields CASSQGLGTAKNIQYF.